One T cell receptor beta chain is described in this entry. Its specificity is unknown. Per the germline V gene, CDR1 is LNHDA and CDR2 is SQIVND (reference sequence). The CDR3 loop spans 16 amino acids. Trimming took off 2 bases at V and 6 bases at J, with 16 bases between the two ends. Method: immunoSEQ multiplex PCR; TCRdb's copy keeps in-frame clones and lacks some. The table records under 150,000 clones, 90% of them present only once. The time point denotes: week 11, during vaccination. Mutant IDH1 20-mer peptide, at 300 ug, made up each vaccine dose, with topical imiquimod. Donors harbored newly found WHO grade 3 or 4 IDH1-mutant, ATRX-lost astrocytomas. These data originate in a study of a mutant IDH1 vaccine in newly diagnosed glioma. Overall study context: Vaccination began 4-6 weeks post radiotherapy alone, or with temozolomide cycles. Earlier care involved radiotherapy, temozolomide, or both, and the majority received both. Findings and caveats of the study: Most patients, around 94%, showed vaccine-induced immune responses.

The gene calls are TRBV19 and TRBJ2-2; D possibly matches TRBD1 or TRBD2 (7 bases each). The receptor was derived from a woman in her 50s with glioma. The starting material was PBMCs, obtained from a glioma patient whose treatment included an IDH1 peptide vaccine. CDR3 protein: CASSISGGGTAGELFF. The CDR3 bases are TGTGCCAGTAGTATATCAGGGGGAGGGACCGCCGGGGAGCTGTTTTTT.